This TCR beta chain comes out of a study of T-cell reconstitution after alpha-beta-depleted transplantation in children. A TCRbeta library incorporating unique molecular identifiers was prepared. From the PCR reads, TCRdb called clonotypes with MiXCR, one entry per CDR3 protein. The data show around 360,000 distinct CDR3 sequences, 10% seen once. This clonotype originated in a human donor who donated a stem cell graft to a child with acute lymphoblastic leukemia. The input for sequencing was PBMCs from the stem cell graft donor, taken from the stem cell graft.

Here the CDR3 DNA reads TGTGCCAGCAGTTACGGGGGGACGGAGTGGGGCTACACCTTC. Protein sequence: CASSYGGTEWGYTF. The chain has TRBV6-5 and TRBJ1-2; D is possibly TRBD1 (5 bases). Trimming left V 2 bases short and J 8 bases short, with 15 bases between. This CDR3 has 14 residues. Looked up from germline, CDR1 is MNHEY and CDR2 is SVGAGI.